One sample yielded the 32 T cell receptor beta chains listed below, sequenced in a study of metastatic and nonmetastatic thyroid tumors. TCRdb ran MiXCR on the PCR reads. The sample shows tens of thousands of clones, roughly 19% of them seen only once. Patients had received no treatment of any kind before thyroid surgery. The material sequenced was blood. These receptors were taken from a female donor with papillary thyroid cancer or a benign thyroid nodule (not recorded which). Some clones in this sample may be carry-over from other donors' samples.

This clone was detected ten times or more. This may stem from a read error, because a much larger clone lies one nucleotide away. The V gene is TRBV28, the J gene TRBJ2-5; D perhaps matches TRBD2 (7 bases). CDR3 length equals 14 residues. Between the trimmed V and J ends, which lost 6 bases and 9 bases, there was a span of 20 bases. Germline V gives CDR1 MDHEN, CDR2 SYDVKM. In DNA form, the CDR3 reads TGTGCCAGCAGGGGGGCGGGAGAGGCGGAGGCCCAGTACTTC. This gives the protein CASRGAGEAEAQYF.

As for this clone: Just one base apart from a much larger clone, this may be a read error. The chain joins TRBV30 to TRBJ1-4; no clear D. The CDR3 spans 12 residues. V shed 5 bases and J shed 10 bases, with 14 bases lying between them. Germline-derived CDR1 and CDR2 are GTSNPN and SVGIG (reference sequence). The CDR3 region is CAWGRACGKLFF. The CDR3 nucleotides are TGTGCCTGGGGACGGGCGTGTGGAAAACTGTTTTTT.

This clone was seen ten or more times. This chain joins TRBV2 and TRBJ2-3; TRBD1 matches 11 bases. Germline values: CDR1 SNHLY, CDR2 FYNNEI. The CDR3 runs 14 residues. Trimming removed 8 bases from V and 6 bases from J; junction bases left unmatched: 7. The CDR3 DNA sequence: TGTGCCAGCGGTTGGACAGGGGGCAGTGATACGCAGTATTTT. Protein: CASGWTGGSDTQYF.

V is TRBV6-2 or TRBV6-3 and J is TRBJ2-7; tentative D call: TRBD1 (5 bases). Germline V lookup: CDR1 MNHEY, CDR2 SVGEGT. The CDR3 contains 13 residues. V was shortened by 7 bases and J by 2 bases, with 12 bases between the two germline ends. The CDR3 coding sequence is TGTGCCAGCATTGGGGCAGCGACCTACGAGCAGTACTTC. Translation gives CASIGAATYEQYF.

This clone was detected only a few times. The rearrangement uses TRBV28 and TRBJ2-3; TRBD2 is a possible D gene (6 bases). This CDR3 comprises 14 residues. The ends were cut back, 7 bases at V and 15 bases at J, with 26 bases in the middle. The germline V gene encodes CDR1 MDHEN and CDR2 SYDVKM. This chain's CDR3 is CASNGGTPRDTRYF. CDR3 coding DNA: TGTGCCAGCAACGGAGGGACTCCTAGGGATACGCGTTATTTT.

This clone has at least ten counts. The V and J genes are TRBV20-1 and TRBJ2-5; 8 positions agree with TRBD1. V dropped 4 bases and J dropped 4; count of bases not matched to a gene: 14. This CDR3 has 16 residues. The germline gives CDR1 DFQATT, CDR2 SNEGSKA (reference sequence). For the CDR3, the DNA is TGCAGTGCTACGGATCCAGGACAGGGCGAGGCAGAGACCCAGTACTTC. Its translation is CSATDPGQGEAETQYF.

This clone has at least ten counts. The same CDR3 can be traced to other DNA sequences in this sample. This chain links TRBV27 with TRBJ2-1; D may be TRBD1 (5 bases). CDR3 size: 12 residues. V lost 8 bases and J 6 bases, leaving 11 bases between the germline ends. The germline V gene has CDR1 MNHEY and CDR2 SMNVEV (reference sequence). In DNA form, the CDR3 reads TGTGCCAGCGGCAATCAGGGCAATGAGCAGTTCTTC. Translating it yields CASGNQGNEQFF.

Notes on this clone: No conserved phenylalanine or tryptophan ends this CDR3, so it is likely a read error. The rearrangement uses TRBV5-4 and TRBJ1-2, with D unresolved. Germline CDR1 and CDR2: SGHNT and YYREEE (reference sequence). The CDR3 extends over 15 amino acids. With 2 bases removed from V and 5 bases from J, the gap between germline ends came to 16 bases. CDR3 protein: CASSLLGGREYGYTL. CDR3 bases: TGTGCCAGCAGCTTATTGGGAGGTCGGGAGTATGGCTACACCCTC.

This clone was counted at least ten times. This clone may be a read error of a much larger clone one base away. The chain links TRBV5-1 to TRBJ1-6; no firm D call. This CDR3 is built from 15 residues. Trimming shortened V by 0 bases and J by 2 bases, and 6 bases separated the two germline ends. Per germline, CDR1 SGHRS and CDR2 YFSETQ. The CDR3 loop reads CASSLGGPYNSPLHF. The CDR3 DNA reads TGCGCCAGCAGCTTGGGAGGACCCTATAATTCACCCCTCCACTTT.

In its sample, this clone was seen a few times. The gene calls are TRBV24-1 and TRBJ2-3; TRBD2 might be the D (6 bases). V lost 5 bases, J lost 8 bases, and 13 bases lay in between. The length of the CDR3 is 13 residues. Per germline, CDR1 KGHDR and CDR2 SFDVKD. CDR3: CATSATRGGTQYF. Here the CDR3 DNA reads TGTGCCACCAGTGCTACTCGGGGAGGTACGCAGTATTTT.

This clone was detected ten times or more. The rearrangement links TRBV6-5 to TRBJ1-2; 12 bases fit TRBD1. The V and J ends lost 2 bases and 14 bases, in that order; junction bases with no gene match: 9. The CDR3 is made up of 14 amino acids. The V gene's germline CDR1 is MNHEY and CDR2 SVGAGI. The CDR3, as DNA: TGTGCCAGCAGTTACCTTCGGGGACAGGGGGCACCGACCTTC. It translates to CASSYLRGQGAPTF.

This clone qualifies as medium-sized (0.01 to 0.1%). The chain has TRBV27 and TRBJ1-2, with 7 positions matching TRBD1. After removal of 5 bases from V and 0 bases from J, the junction contained 6 bases not matched to a gene. The CDR3 is 15 residues long. Per the germline V gene, CDR1 is MNHEY and CDR2 is SMNVEV (reference sequence). CDR3 in amino acids: CASSPAGTANYGYTF. DNA for the CDR3: TGTGCCAGCAGTCCTGCCGGGACAGCTAACTATGGCTACACCTTC.

This clone was seen many times. V is TRBV11-1 and J is TRBJ2-1; 9 bases line up with TRBD2. Per germline, CDR1 SGHAT and CDR2 FQDESV (reference sequence). CDR3 length: 18 amino acids. The J segment lost 4 bases and the V segment lost 5 bases, leaving 15 bases of the junction unmatched. DNA of the CDR3: TGTGCCAGCAGCGAGGGGATAGCGGGAGTGGGTCCTTACAATGAGCAGTTCTTC. It codes for CASSEGIAGVGPYNEQFF.

This clone was detected ten times or more. The same CDR3 also results from other DNA sequences found in this sample. The V gene is TRBV20-1, the J gene TRBJ1-2; D unclear. Germline V gene sequence: CDR1 DFQATT, CDR2 SNEGSKA (reference sequence). The CDR3 contains 14 residues. The CDR3 sequence is CSAGRDVFNYGYTF. The CDR3 DNA reads as TGCAGCGCCGGGCGAGACGTTTTTAACTATGGCTACACCTTC.

At least ten counts were recorded for this clone. The chain has TRBV12-3 or TRBV12-4 and TRBJ1-5; maybe TRBD1 (5 bases). This CDR3 is 14 amino acids long. V lost 0 bases to trimming and J lost 6 bases, with 9 bases between them. The CDR3 here is CASSLARRGQPQHF. The CDR3, as DNA: TGTGCCAGCAGTTTAGCGCGTAGGGGTCAGCCCCAGCATTTT.

This clone has a count of ten or more. V and J are TRBV2 and TRBJ2-7; no clear D gene. The CDR3 runs to 12 residues. Per the germline V gene, CDR1 is SNHLY and CDR2 is FYNNEI. With 5 bases removed from V and 0 bases from J, the gap between germline ends came to 5 bases. CDR3 bases: TGTGCCAGCAGTCGGACCTCCTACGAGCAGTACTTC. Translating it yields CASSRTSYEQYF.

This clone was seen ten or more times. V usage is TRBV7-9 and J usage is TRBJ1-2, with D hard to call. From germline, CDR1 is SEHNR and CDR2 FQNEAQ (reference sequence). The V gene lost 1 base and the J gene lost 8 bases, with 14 bases spanning the gap. The length of the CDR3 is 14 residues. CDR3 DNA sequence: TGTGCCAGCAGCTTAGATGCGGGTCGCAGCGGCTACACCTTC. Translation: CASSLDAGRSGYTF. Drawing the rest from reference TRBV7-9 and TRBJ1-2, the complete variable domain is DTGVSQNPRHKITKRGQNVTFRCDPISEHNRLYWYRQTLGQGPEFLTYFQNEAQLEKSRLLSDRFSAERPKGSFSTLEIQRTEQGDSAMYLCASSLDAGRSGYTFGSGTRLTVV.

This clone was recorded many times. The chain carries TRBV2 and TRBJ1-5; D is unresolved. There are 13 residues in the CDR3. V was clipped by 4 bases and J by 2 bases, with 6 bases between them. The germline V gene encodes CDR1 SNHLY and CDR2 FYNNEI. The CDR3 here is CASSAEGNQPQHF. The CDR3 bases are TGTGCCAGCAGTGCGGAAGGCAATCAGCCCCAGCATTTT.

At least ten counts were recorded for this clone. V usage is TRBV11-2 and J usage is TRBJ2-1; 12 nucleotides agree with TRBD2. This CDR3 comprises 15 residues. V was pared by 5 bases and J by 7 bases, with 6 bases of the junction left unmatched. Germline-derived CDR1 and CDR2 are SGHAT and FQNNGV. The CDR3: CASSTLAGGGNEQFF. The CDR3 DNA reads as TGTGCCAGCAGCACCCTAGCGGGAGGGGGAAATGAGCAGTTCTTC.

This clone occurred many times. This chain uses TRBV6-1 with TRBJ2-7, with unresolved D. There are 14 residues in the CDR3. Trimming took off 5 bases at V and 3 bases at J, with 14 bases between the two ends. Germline CDR1 reads MNHNS; CDR2 reads SASEGT. CDR3 in DNA: TGTGCCAGCAGTCCGGGCAGGTGGGGCTACGAGCAGTACTTC. Protein: CASSPGRWGYEQYF.

Comment on this clone: A much larger clone lies one base from this, so it may be a read error. This chain connects TRBV3-1 to TRBJ2-1; tentatively, D is TRBD1 (6 bases). The CDR3 contains 15 residues. CDR1 and CDR2 from the germline V gene are LGHDT and YNNKEL (reference sequence). V shed 4 bases and J shed 2 bases, with 12 bases lying between them. CDR3 nucleotide sequence: TGTGCCAGCAGCCCCAACAGGGTGGCCTACAATGAGCAGTTCTTC. Residues: CASSPNRVAYNEQFF.

This clone showed up many times. This chain joins TRBV27 and TRBJ2-2; D call uncertain. Between the trimmed V and J ends, which lost 8 bases and 5 bases, there was a span of 15 bases. In germline, CDR1 is MNHEY, CDR2 SMNVEV (reference sequence). The CDR3 loop spans 14 amino acids. The CDR3 loop reads CASGAPAITGELFF. The CDR3 bases are TGTGCCAGCGGCGCACCCGCCATAACCGGGGAGCTGTTTTTT.

The V gene is TRBV5-1, the J gene TRBJ1-3; no firm D call. The CDR3 contains 13 residues. Germline CDR1 reads SGHRS; CDR2 reads YFSETQ. V lost 5 bases and J 0 bases, leaving 6 bases between the germline ends. The CDR3 protein is CASRRDSGNTIYF. The CDR3 DNA reads as TGCGCCAGCAGACGGGACTCTGGAAACACCATATATTTT.

This clone was counted many times. Germline is not matched at one junction end, which may reflect a read error. The rearrangement links TRBV12-3 or TRBV12-4 to TRBJ1-2; tentatively, D is TRBD1 (5 bases). The length of the CDR3 is 18 residues. This CDR3 is CASSLGGEGRGRFYRYTF. As DNA, the CDR3 is TGTGCCAGCAGTTTAGGGGGGGAAGGGAGGGGCAGATTCTATCGCTACACCTTC.

This clone was counted at least ten times. V is TRBV2 and J is TRBJ1-5; 7 bases fit TRBD1. CDR3 length equals 14 residues. Germline values: CDR1 SNHLY, CDR2 FYNNEI. J gave up 0 bases and V 7 bases, and 3 bases lay outside the gene matches. CDR3 DNA: TGTGCCAGCAACAGGGGACTTAGCAATCAGCCCCAGCATTTT. Translating gives CASNRGLSNQPQHF.

This clone appeared many times. CDR3 in DNA: TGTGCCAGCAATGAGAATGAGCAGTTCTTC. Translation: CASNENEQFF. The J gene is TRBJ2-1, the V gene TRBV2; D uncertain. Germline CDR1 SNHLY, CDR2 FYNNEI. The V gene lost 7 bases and the J gene lost 7 bases, with 5 bases spanning the gap. The CDR3 consists of 10 residues.

At least ten counts were recorded for this clone. The chain couples TRBV11-1 to TRBJ2-7; 14 bases align to TRBD2. Germline CDR1 SGHAT, CDR2 FQDESV (reference sequence). The V segment lost 5 bases and the J segment 3 bases; nucleotides outside the gene matches: 6. The length of the CDR3 is 16 residues. The CDR3 bases are TGTGCCAGCAGCCTAGGGACTAGCGGGAGTGGCTACGAGCAGTACTTC. Translated, it gives CASSLGTSGSGYEQYF. Supplemented by reference TRBV11-1 and TRBJ2-7, the full variable domain reads EAEVAQSPRYKITEKSQAVAFWCDPISGHATLYWYRQILGQGPELLVQFQDESVVDDSQLPKDRFSAERLKGVDSTLKIQPAELGDSAMYLCASSLGTSGSGYEQYFGPGTRLTVT.

The table lists this clone with a few counts. The rearrangement joins TRBV15 to TRBJ2-5; D ambiguous. The CDR3 extends over 13 amino acids. Trimming removed 0 bases from V and 8 bases from J, with 10 bases in between. Germline CDR1 LNHNV, CDR2 YYDKDF (reference sequence). Here the CDR3 reads CATSRDADDTQYF. The CDR3, as DNA: TGTGCCACCAGCAGAGATGCCGACGATACCCAGTACTTC.

This clone was found many times. The chain links TRBV4-3 to TRBJ2-7; perhaps TRBD2 as D (6 bases). This CDR3 comprises 15 residues. The germline V gene encodes CDR1 LGHNA and CDR2 YSLEER. V gave up 2 bases and J gave up 3 bases, with 14 bases separating them. The CDR3 loop reads CASSQNSGRYYEQYF. In DNA, the CDR3 is TGCGCCAGCAGCCAAAATAGCGGCAGGTACTACGAGCAGTACTTC.

The sample holds many counts of this clone. The CDR3 DNA sequence: TGCGCCAGCAGCTTGGGGGTACAACTAGCGGGAGGGTTTGAGCAGTTCTTC. Encoded protein: CASSLGVQLAGGFEQFF. The rearrangement links TRBV5-1 to TRBJ2-1; 13 bases align to TRBD2. This CDR3 has 17 residues. V shed 0 bases, J shed 9 bases, and the junction held 9 bases outside the gene matches. Germline-derived CDR1 and CDR2 are SGHRS and YFSETQ. Drawing the rest from reference TRBV5-1 and TRBJ2-1, the complete variable domain is KAGVTQTPRYLIKTRGQQVTLSCSPISGHRSVSWYQQTPGQGLQFLFEYFSETQRNKGNFPGRFSGRQFSNSRSEMNVSTLELGDSALYLCASSLGVQLAGGFEQFFGPGTRLTVL.

This clone was seen many times. V gene TRBV7-2 combines with J gene TRBJ2-3; tentative D call: TRBD2 (6 bases). The CDR3 is 15 residues long. Germline CDR1 and CDR2: SGHTA and FQGNSA. The V end lost 5 bases, the J end lost 3 bases, and 15 bases lay between the germline ends. CDR3 amino acids: CASSPRLVITDTQYF. The CDR3 DNA reads TGTGCCAGCAGCCCTAGACTAGTCATTACAGATACGCAGTATTTT.

This clone was seen ten or more times. This CDR3 is also generated by other DNA sequences in the sample. The V gene is TRBV2, the J gene TRBJ2-1; 7 positions match TRBD1. J was trimmed by 2 bases and V by 8 bases; bases with no gene match: 9. CDR1 and CDR2 (germline): SNHLY, FYNNEI. CDR3 length equals 15 residues. CDR3 nucleotides: TGTGCCAGCGGAGAGACAGGGTCCACCTACAATGAGCAGTTCTTC. Amino acids: CASGETGSTYNEQFF.